This is a list of T cell receptor beta chains from one sample in a study of shared clonotypes between healthy human individuals. The repertoire was sequenced with immunoSEQ multiplex PCR; TCRdb's copy has only in-frame clones and lacks some. The sample holds about 2.4 million clones, under 95% seen once. Sequenced material: naive CD4+ T cells from PBMCs. These receptors originate from a young man in good health. Some clones in this sample may be carry-over from other donors' samples. CDR3s include the opening cysteine and the closing phenylalanine or tryptophan. The order of the fields is J gene, D gene, clone size, V gene, CDR3 protein, CDR3 DNA. D genes are given only for firm matches. Size values are once, few and many counts, or a class for expanded clones, and some rows have none.

>TRBJ2-2|.|few|TRBV28
CASSDLDRELFF
TGTGCCAGCAGCGACCTCGACCGGGAGCTGTTTTTT
>TRBJ1-1|.|.|TRBV5-4
CASSLGLLNTEAFF
TGTGCCAGCAGCTTGGGTCTCCTGAACACTGAAGCTTTCTTT
>TRBJ1-5|TRBD1|.|TRBV10-3
CAAADRREPQHF
TGTGCCGCCGCGGACAGGCGGGAGCCCCAGCATTTT
>TRBJ2-7|.|.|TRBV6-5
CASSYRTEAYEQYF
TGTGCCAGCAGTTACAGGACGGAAGCCTACGAGCAGTACTTC
>TRBJ2-7|TRBD1|.|TRBV6-1
CASSADRVSDEQYF
TGTGCCAGCAGTGCGGACAGGGTAAGCGACGAGCAGTACTTC
>TRBJ2-2|.|.|TRBV7-6
CASSLARQQTLLSLTGELFF
TGTGCCAGCAGCTTAGCGAGACAGCAAACCCTTCTATCACTCACCGGGGAGCTGTTTTTT
>TRBJ2-2|.|.|TRBV13
CASSRQTRGELFF
TGTGCCAGCAGCCGACAGACTCGGGGGGAGCTGTTTTTT
>TRBJ2-7|TRBD1|once|TRBV9
CASSVEGTGPYEQYF
TGTGCCAGCAGCGTAGAGGGGACAGGACCCTACGAGCAGTACTTC
>TRBJ2-6|.|.|TRBV4-1
CASSQAGANVLTF
TGCGCCAGCAGCCAAGCAGGGGCCAACGTCCTGACTTTC
>TRBJ2-2|.|.|TRBV19
CASSIRGMGGELFF
TGTGCCAGTAGTATAAGGGGCATGGGCGGGGAGCTGTTTTTT